A single sample gave rise to the 6 T cell receptor beta chains below, sequenced in a study of blood T cell repertoires in COVID-19. Sequenced by immunoSEQ multiplex PCR; TCRdb stores in-frame clones only, minus some. The table includes about 100,000 clones, 70% to 90% detected once. Sequenced sample: peripheral blood. Receptor source: a man between 50 and 59 years old with active or convalescent COVID-19.

This chain links TRBV14 with TRBJ2-1; 12 nucleotides match TRBD2. V lost 8 bases, J lost 5 bases, and 7 bases stayed unmatched. The CDR3 runs 15 residues. The germline V gene encodes CDR1 SGHDN and CDR2 FVKESK. The CDR3 nucleotides are TGTGCCAGCGGACTAGCGGGACAATCCCACAATGAGCAGTTCTTC. Translation gives CASGLAGQSHNEQFF.

The chain joins TRBV2 to TRBJ2-7; no reliable D call. Germline-derived CDR1 and CDR2 are SNHLY and FYNNEI. Trimming took off 7 bases at V and 6 bases at J, with 16 bases between the two ends. The CDR3 covers 13 residues. The CDR3 DNA follows: TGTGCCAGCACACTCATGGTCGGTAGCGAGCAGTACTTC. Protein sequence: CASTLMVGSEQYF.

This chain uses TRBV10-3 with TRBJ1-5; 7 nucleotides align to TRBD1. This CDR3 is 15 amino acids long. CDR1 is ENHRY, CDR2 SYGVKD, per germline. V lost 0 bases to trimming and J lost 5 bases; unmatched junction nucleotides: 4. In DNA form, the CDR3 reads TGTGCCATCAGTGAGTCAAGGGGGCGCGATCAGCCCCAGCATTTT. Protein product: CAISESRGRDQPQHF.

The chain joins TRBV21-1 to TRBJ2-2; no DNA check was done on the table's D call, TRBD1. TRBV21-1 is a listed pseudogene. CDR3 length: 15 residues. This chain's CDR3 is CASSKAQGNTGELFF. The CDR3 DNA is TGTGCCAGCAGCAAAGCGCAGGGTAACACCGGGGAGCTGTTTTTT.

This chain uses TRBV10-3 with TRBJ2-3, with D possibly TRBD1 on 5 matching bases. CDR1 is ENHRY, CDR2 SYGVKD, per germline. The CDR3 extends over 14 amino acids. V was trimmed by 6 bases and J by 2 bases, leaving 12 bases between them. CDR3 nucleotides: TGTGCCATCAGGTCAGGGTCTAACACAGATACGCAGTATTTT. Translation: CAIRSGSNTDTQYF.

The J gene is TRBJ1-2, the V gene TRBV3-1 (or the pseudogene TRBV3-2); D call uncertain. V was shortened by 0 bases and J by 8 bases, with 16 bases between the two germline ends. This CDR3 has 15 amino acids. The germline V gene encodes CDR1 LGHDT and CDR2 YNNKEL (reference sequence). CDR3 loop: CASSQEAGVVGGYTF. The CDR3 nucleotides read TGTGCCAGCAGCCAAGAGGCCGGGGTTGTTGGAGGCTACACCTTC.